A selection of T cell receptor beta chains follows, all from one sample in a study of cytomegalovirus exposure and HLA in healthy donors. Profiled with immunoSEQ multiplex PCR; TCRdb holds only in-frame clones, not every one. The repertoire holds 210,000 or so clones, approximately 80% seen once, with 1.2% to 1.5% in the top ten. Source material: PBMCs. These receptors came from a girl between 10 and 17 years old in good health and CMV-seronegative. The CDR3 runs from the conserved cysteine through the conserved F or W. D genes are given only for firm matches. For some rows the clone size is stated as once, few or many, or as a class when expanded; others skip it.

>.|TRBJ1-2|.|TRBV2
TGTGCCAGCAGTGAATTCTTTGGGCAGGCCGCTTCCTATGGCTACACCTTC
CASSEFFGQAASYGYTF
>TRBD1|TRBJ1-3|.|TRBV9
TGTGCCAGCAGCGTAGTCGAAACCGACAGGGCCTCTGGAAACACCATATATTTT
CASSVVETDRASGNTIYF
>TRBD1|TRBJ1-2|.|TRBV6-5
TGTGCCAGCAGTTACCGGGACAGGGGCTATGGCTACACCTTC
CASSYRDRGYGYTF
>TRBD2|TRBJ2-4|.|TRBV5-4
TGTGCCAGCAGCAATCGGAGCGGGAATGCCAAAAACATTCAGTACTTC
CASSNRSGNAKNIQYF
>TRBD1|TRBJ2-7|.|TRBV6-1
TGTGCCAGCAGGGGAGGTCGGACAGGGGTTTACGAGCAGTACTTC
CASRGGRTGVYEQYF
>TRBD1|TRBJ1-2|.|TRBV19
TGTGCCAGTAGGATCGACAGGGAAGACTATGGCTACACCTTC
CASRIDREDYGYTF
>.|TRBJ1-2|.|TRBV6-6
TGTGCCAGCAGTTACTCCCCGGGGAGCTATGGCTACACCTTC
CASSYSPGSYGYTF
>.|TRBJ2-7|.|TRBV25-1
TGTGCCAGCAGTGAAACACACAGGGGAGGCCCCTACGAGCAGTACTTC
CASSETHRGGPYEQYF
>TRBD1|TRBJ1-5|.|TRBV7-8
TGTGCCAGCAGCTCTTCGGGGACAGGGCTGGATCAGCCCCAGCATTTT
CASSSSGTGLDQPQHF
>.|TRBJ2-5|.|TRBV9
TGTGCCAGCAGCGTAGTTCTCGGGGAGACCCAGTACTTC
CASSVVLGETQYF
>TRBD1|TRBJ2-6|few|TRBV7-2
TGTGCCAGCAGTAACAGGGGGTCTGGGGCCAACGTCCTGACTTTC
CASSNRGSGANVLTF
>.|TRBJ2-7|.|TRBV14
TGTGCCAGCAGCCCACTTGGACAGTTGGGAACCTACGAGCAGTACTTC
CASSPLGQLGTYEQYF
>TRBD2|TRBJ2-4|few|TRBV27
TGTGCCAGCAGTTTTTATCCTAGCGGGAGGGGGGGACTAGCCAAAAACATTCAGTACTTC
CASSFYPSGRGGLAKNIQYF
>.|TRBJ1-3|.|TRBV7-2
TGTGCCAGCAGCTTAGGGGCCACGGCACAAACCATATATTTT
CASSLGATAQTIYF
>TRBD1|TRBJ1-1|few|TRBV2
TGTGCCAGCAGTGGACAGGGTGGGAACACTGAAGCTTTCTTT
CASSGQGGNTEAFF
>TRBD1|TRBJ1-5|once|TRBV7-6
TGTTCCAGCAGCTTAAGGACAGGTGATAGTGAGCCCCAGCATTTT
CSSSLRTGDSEPQHF
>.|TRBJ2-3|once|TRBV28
TGTGCCAGCCGTTCTGCGGCAGATACGCAGTATTTT
CASRSAADTQYF
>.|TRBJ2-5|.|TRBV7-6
TGTGCCAGCAGCTTAGGCGGTAGTAGAGAAGAGACCCAGTACTTC
CASSLGGSREETQYF
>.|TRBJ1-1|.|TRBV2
TGTGCCAGCGGAACGAGCGGGGGTGGAACTGAAGCTTTCTTT
CASGTSGGGTEAFF
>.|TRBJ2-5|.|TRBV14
TGTGCCAGCAGCCAAGGGGGCGAGACCCAGTACTTC
CASSQGGETQYF
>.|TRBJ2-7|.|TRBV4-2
TGTGCCAGCAGCCATGCAAACACGGACTCCTACGAGCAGTACTTC
CASSHANTDSYEQYF
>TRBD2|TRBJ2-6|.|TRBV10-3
TGTGCCATCGCAGCGCGGGGGACCGACTCTGGGGCCAACGTCCTGACTTTC
CAIAARGTDSGANVLTF
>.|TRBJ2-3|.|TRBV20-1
TGCAGTGCTAAAACAGGTTTCGTACAGTATTTT
CSAKTGFVQYF
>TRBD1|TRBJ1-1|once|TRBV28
TGTGCCAGCAGGTGGGCGGCGGGACAGGAGGATTTCTTT
CASRWAAGQEDFF
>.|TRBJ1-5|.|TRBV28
TGTTCTTCGGGGGTGTACGGTCAGCCCCAGCATTTT
CSSGVYGQPQHF
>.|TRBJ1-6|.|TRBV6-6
TGTGCCAGCAGTTACTTCGGGTTGGATTCACCCCTCCACTTT
CASSYFGLDSPLHF
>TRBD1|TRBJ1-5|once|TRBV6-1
TGTGCCAGCAGAAGGACAGGAGATAGCAATCAGCCCCAGCATTTT
CASRRTGDSNQPQHF
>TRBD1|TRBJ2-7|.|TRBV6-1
TGTGCCAGCAGTGTTACAGGGGGCGGCGAGCAGTACTTC
CASSVTGGGEQYF
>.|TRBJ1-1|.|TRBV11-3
TGTGCCAGCAGCTCAACTCCGTCCACTGAAGCTTTCTTT
CASSSTPSTEAFF
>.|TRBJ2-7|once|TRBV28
TGTGCCAGCAGTTTATTCCAAGGCGGCGAGCAGTACTTC
CASSLFQGGEQYF
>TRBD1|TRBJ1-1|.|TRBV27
TGTGCCAGCAAACTACAGGGGCTCGCCCCGGGCACTGAAGCTTTCTTT
CASKLQGLAPGTEAFF
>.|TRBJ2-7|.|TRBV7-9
TGTGCCAGCAGCTTTAGTCTATACGAGCAGTACTTC
CASSFSLYEQYF
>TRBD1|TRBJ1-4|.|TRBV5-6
TGTGCCAGCAGCTCGGGACAGGGGCATGCCGGAGAAAAACTGTTTTTT
CASSSGQGHAGEKLFF